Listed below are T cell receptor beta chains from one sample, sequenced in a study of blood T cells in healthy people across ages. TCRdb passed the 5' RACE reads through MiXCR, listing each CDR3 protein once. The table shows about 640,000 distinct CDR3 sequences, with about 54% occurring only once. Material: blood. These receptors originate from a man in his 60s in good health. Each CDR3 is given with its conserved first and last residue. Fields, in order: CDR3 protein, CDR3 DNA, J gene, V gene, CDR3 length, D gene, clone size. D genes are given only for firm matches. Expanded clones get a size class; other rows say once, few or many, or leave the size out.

CASTRRAGVTDTQYF TGTGCCAGCACTCGAAGAGCGGGGGTCACAGATACGCAGTATTTT TRBJ2-3 TRBV27 15 TRBD2 NA
CASNGQGYGTEAFF TGTGCCAGCAACGGACAGGGGTATGGCACTGAAGCTTTCTTT TRBJ1-1 TRBV2 14 TRBD1 once
CASSPEVGSGANVLTF TGTGCCAGCAGCCCCGAGGTGGGCTCTGGGGCCAACGTCCTGACTTTC TRBJ2-6 TRBV7-9 16 NA NA
CASSDLRSTDTQYF TGTGCCAGCAGTGATCTGAGGAGCACAGATACGCAGTATTTT TRBJ2-3 TRBV27 14 NA few
CASSLGVRDGAYEQYF TGTGCCAGCAGCTTAGGGGTCCGGGACGGAGCCTACGAGCAGTACTTC TRBJ2-7 TRBV7-9 16 NA once
CSARAGPSYEQYF TGCAGTGCTAGGGCAGGACCCTCCTACGAGCAGTACTTC TRBJ2-7 TRBV20-1 13 NA few
CSVVWNTGEQYF TGCAGCGTTGTTTGGAACACCGGGGAGCAGTACTTC TRBJ2-5 TRBV29-1 12 NA few
CASTRPASGGDFFSSYNEQFF TGTGCCAGCACCCGCCCCGCTAGCGGGGGGGATTTCTTCAGCTCCTACAATGAGCAGTTCTTC TRBJ2-1 TRBV2 21 TRBD2 NA
CSARTRGGNEKLFF TGCAGTGCCCGCACTCGGGGGGGGAATGAAAAACTGTTTTTT TRBJ1-4 TRBV20-1 14 NA NA
CAEPAGHSYNEQFF TGTGCCGAACCCGCGGGGCACTCCTACAATGAGCAGTTCTTC TRBJ2-1 TRBV10-3 14 NA NA
CASSPTPGQGAGIQYF TGTGCCAGCAGCCCGACCCCGGGACAGGGGGCAGGCATTCAGTACTTC TRBJ2-4 TRBV14 16 TRBD1 NA
CATSDASTYYNEQFF TGTGCCACCAGTGATGCTAGCACCTACTACAATGAGCAGTTCTTC TRBJ2-1 TRBV24-1 15 NA NA
CASSLPLEGAWSGANVLTF TGCGCCAGCAGCTTGCCCCTTGAGGGGGCATGGTCTGGGGCCAACGTCCTGACTTTC TRBJ2-6 TRBV5-1 19 TRBD1 NA
CASSRRNSYEQYF TGTGCCAGCTCTCGACGTAACTCCTACGAGCAGTACTTC TRBJ2-7 TRBV6-2/TRBV6-3 13 NA few
CASSGGPNQPQHF TGCGCCAGCAGTGGGGGTCCCAATCAGCCCCAGCATTTT TRBJ1-5 TRBV10-1 13 NA few
CSASRDRVYEQYF TGCAGTGCTAGCCGGGACAGGGTCTACGAGCAGTACTTC TRBJ2-7 TRBV20-1 13 TRBD1 few
CASSVLADTNYGYTF TGTGCCAGTAGTGTGCTGGCAGACACTAACTATGGCTACACCTTC TRBJ1-2 TRBV2 15 NA NA
CATRPTGLAGEEQFF TGCGCCACCCGCCCGACCGGACTAGCGGGGGAGGAGCAGTTCTTC TRBJ2-1 TRBV4-1 15 TRBD2 NA
CASSYSLRSNEQYF TGTGCCAGCAGTTACTCGCTACGGTCGAACGAGCAGTACTTC TRBJ2-7 TRBV6-2/TRBV6-3 14 NA once
CASISPGSSYNEQFF TGTGCCAGCATTTCCCCGGGTTCCAGTTACAATGAGCAGTTCTTC TRBJ2-1 TRBV6-2/TRBV6-3 15 NA NA